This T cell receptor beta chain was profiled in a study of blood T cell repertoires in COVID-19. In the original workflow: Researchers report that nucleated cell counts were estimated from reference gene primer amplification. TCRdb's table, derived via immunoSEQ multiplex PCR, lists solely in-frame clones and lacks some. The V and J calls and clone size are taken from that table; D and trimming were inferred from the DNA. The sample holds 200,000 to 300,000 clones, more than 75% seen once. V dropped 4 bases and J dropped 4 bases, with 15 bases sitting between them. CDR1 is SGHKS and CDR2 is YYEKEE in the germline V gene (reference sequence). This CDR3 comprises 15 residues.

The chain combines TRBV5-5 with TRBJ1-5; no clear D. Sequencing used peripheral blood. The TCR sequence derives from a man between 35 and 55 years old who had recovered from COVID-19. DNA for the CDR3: TGTGCCAGCAGCCCCCTGGCGGGCACGAATCAGCCCCAGCATTTT. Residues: CASSPLAGTNQPQHF.